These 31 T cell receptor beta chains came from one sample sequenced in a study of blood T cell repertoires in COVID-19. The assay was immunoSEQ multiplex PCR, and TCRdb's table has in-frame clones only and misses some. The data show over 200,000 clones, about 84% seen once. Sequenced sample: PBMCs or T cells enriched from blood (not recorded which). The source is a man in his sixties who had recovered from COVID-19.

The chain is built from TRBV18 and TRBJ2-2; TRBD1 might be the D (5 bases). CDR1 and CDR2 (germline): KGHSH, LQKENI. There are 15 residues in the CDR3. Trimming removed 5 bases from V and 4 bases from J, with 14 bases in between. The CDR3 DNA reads TGTGCCAGCTCAGCAAGACAGACCCTCACCGGGGAGCTGTTTTTT. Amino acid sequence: CASSARQTLTGELFF.

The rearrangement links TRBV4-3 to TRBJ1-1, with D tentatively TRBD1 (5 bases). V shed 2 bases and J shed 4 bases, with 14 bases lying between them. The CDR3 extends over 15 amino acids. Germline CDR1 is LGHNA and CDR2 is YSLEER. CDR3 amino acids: CASSQTGEMGTEAFF. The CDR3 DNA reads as TGCGCCAGCAGCCAAACAGGAGAGATGGGCACTGAAGCTTTCTTT.

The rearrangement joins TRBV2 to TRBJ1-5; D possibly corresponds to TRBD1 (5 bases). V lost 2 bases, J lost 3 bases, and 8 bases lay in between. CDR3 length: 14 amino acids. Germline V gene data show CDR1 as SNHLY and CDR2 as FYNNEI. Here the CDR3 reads CASSELTDNQPQHF. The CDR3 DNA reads TGTGCCAGCAGTGAATTGACAGACAATCAGCCCCAGCATTTT.

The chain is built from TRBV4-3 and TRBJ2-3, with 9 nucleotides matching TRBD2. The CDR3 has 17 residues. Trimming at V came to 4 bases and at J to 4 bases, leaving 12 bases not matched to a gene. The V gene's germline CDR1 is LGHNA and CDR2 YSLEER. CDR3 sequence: CASSRTGSGGQADTQYF. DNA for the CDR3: TGCGCCAGCAGCCGAACGGGGAGCGGGGGGCAGGCAGATACGCAGTATTTT.

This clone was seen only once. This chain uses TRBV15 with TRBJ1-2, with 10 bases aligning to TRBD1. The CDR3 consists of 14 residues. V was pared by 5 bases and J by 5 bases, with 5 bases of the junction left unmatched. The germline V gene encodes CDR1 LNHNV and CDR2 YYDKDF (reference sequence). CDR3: CATSFGQGVYGYTF. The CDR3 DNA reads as TGTGCCACCAGCTTCGGACAGGGGGTTTATGGCTACACCTTC.

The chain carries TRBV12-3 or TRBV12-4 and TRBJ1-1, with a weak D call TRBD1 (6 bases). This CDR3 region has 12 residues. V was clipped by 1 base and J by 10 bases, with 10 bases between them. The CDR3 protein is CASSLEGGRAFF. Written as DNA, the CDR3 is TGTGCCAGCAGTTTAGAGGGGGGGCGAGCTTTCTTT.

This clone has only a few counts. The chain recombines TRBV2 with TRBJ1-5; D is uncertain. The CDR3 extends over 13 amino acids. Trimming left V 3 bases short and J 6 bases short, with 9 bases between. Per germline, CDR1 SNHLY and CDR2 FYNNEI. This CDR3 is CASSEEVGQPQHF. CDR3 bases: TGTGCCAGCAGTGAGGAGGTGGGTCAGCCCCAGCATTTT.

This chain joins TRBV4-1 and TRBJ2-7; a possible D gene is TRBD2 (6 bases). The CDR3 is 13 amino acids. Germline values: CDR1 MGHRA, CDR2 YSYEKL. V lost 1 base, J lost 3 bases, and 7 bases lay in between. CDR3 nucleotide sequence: TGCGCCAGCAGCCAAGGCGGGATCTACGAGCAGTACTTC. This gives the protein CASSQGGIYEQYF.

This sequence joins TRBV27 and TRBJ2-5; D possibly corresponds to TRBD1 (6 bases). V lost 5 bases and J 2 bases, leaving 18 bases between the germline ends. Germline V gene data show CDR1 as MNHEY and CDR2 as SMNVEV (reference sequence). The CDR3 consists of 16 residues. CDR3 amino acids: CASSPAFGQYQETQYF. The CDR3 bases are TGTGCCAGCAGTCCGGCATTCGGACAGTATCAAGAGACCCAGTACTTC.

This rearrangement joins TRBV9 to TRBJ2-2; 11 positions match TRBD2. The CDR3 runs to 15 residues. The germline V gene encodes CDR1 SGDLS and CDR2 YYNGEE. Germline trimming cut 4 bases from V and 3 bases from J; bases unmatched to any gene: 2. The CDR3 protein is CASSRSGGDTGELFF. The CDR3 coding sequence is TGTGCCAGCAGCCGTAGCGGGGGGGACACCGGGGAGCTGTTTTTT.

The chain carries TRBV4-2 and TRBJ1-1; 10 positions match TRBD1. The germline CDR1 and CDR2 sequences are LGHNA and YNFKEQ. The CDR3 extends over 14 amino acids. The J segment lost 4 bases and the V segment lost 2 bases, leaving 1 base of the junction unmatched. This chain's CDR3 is CASSQRDRGTEAFF. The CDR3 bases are TGTGCCAGCAGCCAACGGGACAGGGGCACTGAAGCTTTCTTT.

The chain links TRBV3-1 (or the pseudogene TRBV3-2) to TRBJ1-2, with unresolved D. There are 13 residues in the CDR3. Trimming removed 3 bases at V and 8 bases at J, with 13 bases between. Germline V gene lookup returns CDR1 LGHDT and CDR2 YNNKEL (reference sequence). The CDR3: CASSQRGREGYTF. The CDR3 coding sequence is TGTGCCAGCAGCCAGAGAGGGCGGGAGGGCTACACCTTC.

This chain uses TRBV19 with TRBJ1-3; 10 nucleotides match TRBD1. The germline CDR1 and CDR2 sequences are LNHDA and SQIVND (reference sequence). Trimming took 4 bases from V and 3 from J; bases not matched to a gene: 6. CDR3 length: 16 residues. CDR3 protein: CASSTSGTGVGNTIYF. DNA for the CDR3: TGTGCCAGTAGTACCTCCGGGACAGGGGTTGGAAACACCATATATTTT.

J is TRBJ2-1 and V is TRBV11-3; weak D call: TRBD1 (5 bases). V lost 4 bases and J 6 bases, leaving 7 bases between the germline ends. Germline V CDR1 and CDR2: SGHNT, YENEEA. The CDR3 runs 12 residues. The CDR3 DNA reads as TGTGCCAGCAGCTCAGGGTTCAATGAGCAGTTCTTC. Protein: CASSSGFNEQFF.

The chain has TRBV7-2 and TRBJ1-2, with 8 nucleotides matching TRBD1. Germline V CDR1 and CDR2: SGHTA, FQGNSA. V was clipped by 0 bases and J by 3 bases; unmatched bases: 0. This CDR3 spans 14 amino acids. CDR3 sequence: CASSLAGQDYGYTF. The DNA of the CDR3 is TGTGCCAGCAGCTTAGCGGGACAGGACTATGGCTACACCTTC.

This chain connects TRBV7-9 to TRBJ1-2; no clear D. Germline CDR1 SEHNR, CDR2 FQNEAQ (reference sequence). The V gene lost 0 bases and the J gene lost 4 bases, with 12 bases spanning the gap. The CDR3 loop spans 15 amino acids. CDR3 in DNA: TGTGCCAGCAGCTTAGCCGGGATGGCTATCTATGGCTACACCTTC. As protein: CASSLAGMAIYGYTF.

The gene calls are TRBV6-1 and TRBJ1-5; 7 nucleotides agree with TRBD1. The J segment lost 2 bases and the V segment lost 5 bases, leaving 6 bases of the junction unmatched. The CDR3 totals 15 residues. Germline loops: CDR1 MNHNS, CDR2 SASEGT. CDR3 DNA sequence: TGTGCCAGCAGTCCAACAGGGGAAGGCAATCAGCCCCAGCATTTT. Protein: CASSPTGEGNQPQHF.

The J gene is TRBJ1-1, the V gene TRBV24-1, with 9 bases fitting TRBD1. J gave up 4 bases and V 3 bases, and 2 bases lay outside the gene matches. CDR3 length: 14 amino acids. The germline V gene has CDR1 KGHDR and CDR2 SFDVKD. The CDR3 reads CATSDGTGITEAFF. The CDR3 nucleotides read TGTGCCACCAGTGATGGGACAGGGATCACTGAAGCTTTCTTT.

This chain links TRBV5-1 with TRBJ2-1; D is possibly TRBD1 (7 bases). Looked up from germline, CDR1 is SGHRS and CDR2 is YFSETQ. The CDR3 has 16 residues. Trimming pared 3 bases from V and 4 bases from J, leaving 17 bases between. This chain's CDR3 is CASSSQAGQTYNEQFF. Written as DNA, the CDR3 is TGCGCCAGCAGCTCACAGGCGGGACAGACTTACAATGAGCAGTTCTTC.

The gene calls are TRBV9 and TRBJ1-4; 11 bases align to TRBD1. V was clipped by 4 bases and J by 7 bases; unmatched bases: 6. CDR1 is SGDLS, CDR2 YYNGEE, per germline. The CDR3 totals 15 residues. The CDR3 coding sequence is TGTGCCAGCAGCATCGGGACAGGGGGGACTGAAAAACTGTTTTTT. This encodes CASSIGTGGTEKLFF.

DNA of the CDR3: TGTGCCAGCAGTCTCGAACCGCCACTCTCTGGGGCCAACGTCCTGACTTTC. It is translated as CASSLEPPLSGANVLTF. V usage is TRBV7-2 and J usage is TRBJ2-6, with D unresolved. Trimming removed 6 bases at V and 0 bases at J, with 15 bases between. Germline V gene sequence: CDR1 SGHTA, CDR2 FQGNSA. The CDR3 consists of 17 residues.

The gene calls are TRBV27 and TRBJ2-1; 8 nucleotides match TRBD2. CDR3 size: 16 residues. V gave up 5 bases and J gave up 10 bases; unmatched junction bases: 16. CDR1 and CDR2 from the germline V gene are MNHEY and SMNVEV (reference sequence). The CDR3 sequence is CASSPLGAGAPREQFF. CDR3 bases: TGTGCCAGCAGTCCCCTCGGAGCGGGGGCCCCTCGAGAGCAGTTCTTC.

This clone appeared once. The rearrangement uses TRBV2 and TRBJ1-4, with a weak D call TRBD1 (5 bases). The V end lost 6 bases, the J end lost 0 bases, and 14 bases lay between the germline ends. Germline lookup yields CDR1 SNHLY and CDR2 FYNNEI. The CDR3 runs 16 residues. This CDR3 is CASSAGRAATNEKLFF. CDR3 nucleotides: TGTGCCAGCAGCGCGGGACGGGCTGCAACTAATGAAAAACTGTTTTTT. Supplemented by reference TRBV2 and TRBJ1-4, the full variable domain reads EPEVTQTPSHQVTQMGQEVILRCVPISNHLYFYWYRQILGQKVEFLVSFYNNEISEKSEIFDDQFSVERPDGSNFTLKIRSTKLEDSAMYFCASSAGRAATNEKLFFGSGTQLSVL.

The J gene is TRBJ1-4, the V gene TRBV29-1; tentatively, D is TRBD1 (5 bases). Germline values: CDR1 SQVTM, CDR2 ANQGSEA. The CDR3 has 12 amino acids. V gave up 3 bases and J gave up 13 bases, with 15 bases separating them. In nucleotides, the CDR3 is TGCAGCGTTGATTTTGGAGGGGAGAGACTGTTTTTT. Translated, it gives CSVDFGGERLFF.

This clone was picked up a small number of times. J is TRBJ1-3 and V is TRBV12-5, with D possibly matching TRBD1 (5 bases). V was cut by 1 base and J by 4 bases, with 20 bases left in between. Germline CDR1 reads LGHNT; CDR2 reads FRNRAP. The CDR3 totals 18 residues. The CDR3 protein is CASGLASLGGMKGNTIYF. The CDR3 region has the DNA TGTGCTAGTGGTTTGGCATCCCTGGGGGGAATGAAAGGAAACACCATATATTTT.

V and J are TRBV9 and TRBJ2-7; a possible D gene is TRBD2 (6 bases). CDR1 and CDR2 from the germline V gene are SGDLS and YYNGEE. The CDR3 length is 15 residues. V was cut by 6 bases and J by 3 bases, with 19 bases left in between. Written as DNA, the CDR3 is TGTGCCAGCACCCCCTCAGGAGGGCCTATCTACGAGCAGTACTTC. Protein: CASTPSGGPIYEQYF.

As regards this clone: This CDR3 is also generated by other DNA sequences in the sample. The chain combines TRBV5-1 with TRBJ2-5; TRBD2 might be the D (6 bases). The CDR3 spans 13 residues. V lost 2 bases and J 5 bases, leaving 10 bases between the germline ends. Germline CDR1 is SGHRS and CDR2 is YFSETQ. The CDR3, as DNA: TGCGCCAGCAGCTTAGGAGGGAGCGAGACCCAGTACTTC. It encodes CASSLGGSETQYF.

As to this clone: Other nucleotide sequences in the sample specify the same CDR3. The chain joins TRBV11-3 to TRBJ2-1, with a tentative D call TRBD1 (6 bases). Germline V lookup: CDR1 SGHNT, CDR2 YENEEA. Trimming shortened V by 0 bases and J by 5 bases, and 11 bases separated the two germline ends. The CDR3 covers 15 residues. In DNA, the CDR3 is TGTGCCAGCAGCTTAGATTCAGGGGTGAACAATGAGCAGTTCTTC. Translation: CASSLDSGVNNEQFF.

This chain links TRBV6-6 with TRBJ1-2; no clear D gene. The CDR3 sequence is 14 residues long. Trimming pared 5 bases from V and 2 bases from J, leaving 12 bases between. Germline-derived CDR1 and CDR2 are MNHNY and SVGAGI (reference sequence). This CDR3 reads CASSTVPGNYGYTF. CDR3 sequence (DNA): TGTGCCAGCAGTACAGTCCCTGGAAACTATGGCTACACCTTC.

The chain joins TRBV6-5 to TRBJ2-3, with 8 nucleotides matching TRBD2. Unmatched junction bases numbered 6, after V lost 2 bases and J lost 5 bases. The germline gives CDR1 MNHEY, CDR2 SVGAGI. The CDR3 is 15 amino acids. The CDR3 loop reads CASSYGTSGKDTQYF. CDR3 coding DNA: TGTGCCAGCAGTTACGGGACTAGTGGGAAAGATACGCAGTATTTT.

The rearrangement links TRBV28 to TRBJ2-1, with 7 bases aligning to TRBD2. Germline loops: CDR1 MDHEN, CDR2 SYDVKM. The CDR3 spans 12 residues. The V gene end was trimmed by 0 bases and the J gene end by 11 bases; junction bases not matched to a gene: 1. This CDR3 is CASSLWREQQFF. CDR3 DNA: TGTGCCAGCAGTTTATGGCGGGAGCAGCAGTTCTTC.